The 3 T cell receptor beta chains in this list originate from one sample, sequenced in a study of blood T cell repertoires in COVID-19. Sequenced by immunoSEQ multiplex PCR; TCRdb stores in-frame clones only, minus some. The sample records about 190,000 clones, 85% to 90% being singletons. The sequencing sample was made of peripheral blood. The receptors were gathered from a woman in her seventies with COVID-19, enrolled during active disease.

J is TRBJ2-7 and V is TRBV5-1; no reliable D call. There are 14 residues in the CDR3. Looked up from germline, CDR1 is SGHRS and CDR2 is YFSETQ. V was pared by 0 bases and J by 5 bases, with 12 bases between. Written as DNA, the CDR3 is TGCGCCAGCAGCTTGGACCAAACTACCGACGAGCAGTACTTC. Protein: CASSLDQTTDEQYF.

V usage is TRBV11-2 and J usage is TRBJ2-7; tentative D call: TRBD1 (6 bases). CDR1 and CDR2 from the germline V gene are SGHAT and FQNNGV. The V and J ends lost 5 bases and 3 bases respectively, with 14 bases between them. The CDR3 loop spans 14 amino acids. The CDR3 loop is CASSPQGTVYEQYF. As DNA, the CDR3 is TGTGCCAGCAGCCCACAGGGTACTGTCTACGAGCAGTACTTC.

The chain is built from TRBV20-1 and TRBJ2-7; D gene uncertain. Germline V gene data show CDR1 as DFQATT and CDR2 as SNEGSKA (reference sequence). V lost 3 bases and J 0 bases, leaving 12 bases between the germline ends. The CDR3 is made up of 14 amino acids. This chain's CDR3 is CSASKTPSSYEQYF. CDR3 sequence (DNA): TGCAGTGCTAGTAAGACTCCTAGCTCCTACGAGCAGTACTTC.